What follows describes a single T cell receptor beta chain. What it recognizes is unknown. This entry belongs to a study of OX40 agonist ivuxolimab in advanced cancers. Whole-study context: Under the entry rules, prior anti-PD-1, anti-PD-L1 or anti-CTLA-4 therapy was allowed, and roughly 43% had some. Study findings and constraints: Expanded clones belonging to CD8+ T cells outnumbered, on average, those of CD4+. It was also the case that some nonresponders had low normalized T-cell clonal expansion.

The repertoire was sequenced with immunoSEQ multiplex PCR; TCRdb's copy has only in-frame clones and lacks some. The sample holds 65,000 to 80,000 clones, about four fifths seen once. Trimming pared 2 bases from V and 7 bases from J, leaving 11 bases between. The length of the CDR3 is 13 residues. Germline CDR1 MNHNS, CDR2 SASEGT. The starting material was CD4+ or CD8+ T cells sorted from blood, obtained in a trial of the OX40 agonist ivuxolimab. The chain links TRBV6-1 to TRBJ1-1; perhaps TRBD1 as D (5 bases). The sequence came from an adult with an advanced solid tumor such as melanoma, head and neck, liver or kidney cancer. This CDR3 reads CASSESLGVEAFF. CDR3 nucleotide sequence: TGTGCCAGCAGTGAATCTCTGGGGGTTGAAGCTTTCTTT.